This entry lists 21 T cell receptor beta chains sequenced from one sample in a study of tumor-infiltrating lymphocytes in oesophageal squamous cell carcinoma. Each CDR3 protein is one row after TCRdb ran MiXCR on the PCR reads. Altogether about 10,000 distinct CDR3 sequences are present, approximately 64% being singletons, with the ten largest covering roughly 27%. The specimen was esophageal tumor tissue. Receptors originate from a female donor with esophageal squamous cell carcinoma.

A word on this clonotype: The conserved final phenylalanine or tryptophan is absent from the CDR3, which likely points to a read error. The DNA is left out, because the CDR3 cannot be placed on it with certainty; the CDR3 is given as TCRdb lists it. The J gene is TRBJ2-1, the V gene TRBV6-1; the table's D call, TRBD1, was not checked against the DNA. The CDR3 length equals 18 residues, ends included. Germline V gene lookup returns CDR1 MNHNS and CDR2 SASEGT. This CDR3 reads CASSRYPGQGNYGYTFGS.

This clonotype was counted many times. The chain combines TRBV5-4 with TRBJ1-1, with 9 bases fitting TRBD1. V lost 4 bases and J lost 2; bases outside the gene matches: 6. CDR1 is SGHNT, CDR2 YYREEE, per germline (reference sequence). This CDR3 spans 15 amino acids. CDR3 DNA sequence: TGTGCCAGCAGCGTCATGGGACAGGGAAACACTGAAGCTTTCTTT. Residues: CASSVMGQGNTEAFF.

A word on this clonotype: The missing conserved phenylalanine or tryptophan at the end of this CDR3 makes a read error likely. The limits of the CDR3 on the DNA are not certain, so only TCRdb's listed CDR3 is given. The chain recombines TRBV7-8 with TRBJ2-7; no DNA check was done on the table's D call, TRBD1. Per the germline V gene, CDR1 is SGHVS and CDR2 is FQNEAQ. The CDR3 region is 18 residues in length, termini included. The CDR3 sequence: CASSLLSRGDNYGYTFGS.

The chain uses TRBV7-3 and TRBJ2-3, with D perhaps matching TRBD1 or TRBD2 (5 bases each). The J call may not be correct, given that the DNA end is closer to TRBJ2-1. Germline V gives CDR1 SGHTA, CDR2 FQGTGA. This CDR3 contains 15 residues. The CDR3 spells CASSYTGTHYNEQFF. The CDR3 bases are TGTGCCAGCAGTTATACCGGGACCCACTACAATGAGCAGTTCTTC.

The V call is TRBV24-1, the J call TRBJ2-1, with a possible D match to TRBD1 (5 bases). In germline, CDR1 is KGHDR, CDR2 SFDVKD. The V end was cut by 4 bases, the J end by 0 bases, with 12 bases between. The CDR3 spans 16 residues. CDR3 region: CATSDLGASSYNEQFF. CDR3 nucleotides: TGTGCCACCAGTGACCTTGGGGCGAGCTCCTACAATGAGCAGTTCTTC.

V is TRBV12-3 or TRBV12-4 and J is TRBJ2-5; D is undetermined. V was trimmed by 3 bases and J by 11 bases, leaving 13 bases between them. The CDR3 contains 12 residues. The CDR3 here is CASSFLTDTQYF. The CDR3 DNA follows: TGTGCCAGCAGTTTCCTTACAGATACGCAGTACTTC.

V gene TRBV7-6 combines with J gene TRBJ2-6; D may match TRBD1 or TRBD2 (5 bases each). With the DNA end fitting TRBJ2-7 better, the J assignment may be wrong. Germline CDR1 is SGHVS and CDR2 is FNYEAQ. This CDR3 is 14 amino acids long. The CDR3 bases are TGTGCCAGCAGCTTATCTGGGACCGGATACGAGCAGTACTTC. It is translated as CASSLSGTGYEQYF.

The gene calls are TRBV7-2 and TRBJ1-1; D may be TRBD1 (6 bases). CDR1 SGHTA and CDR2 FQGNSA come from the germline V gene. V was cut by 4 bases and J by 11 bases, with 14 bases left in between. CDR3 size: 12 residues. The CDR3 DNA reads as TGTGCCAGCAGCTGGGGGGACACGCCTGCTTTCTTT. Protein: CASSWGDTPAFF.

The rearrangement joins TRBV7-3 to TRBJ2-5, with D unresolved. CDR1 is SGHTA and CDR2 is FQGTGA in the germline V gene. The CDR3 has 13 residues. Trimming removed 2 bases at V and 11 bases at J, with 15 bases between. The CDR3 region has the DNA TGTGCCAGCAGCTTAGGCCAATACAATGAGCAGTACTTC. It codes for CASSLGQYNEQYF.

Judged by abundance, this clonotype is medium-sized. The chain is built from TRBV14 and TRBJ2-1; the D gene is possibly TRBD1 (5 bases). Trimming took off 4 bases at V and 3 bases at J, with 7 bases between the two ends. Germline values: CDR1 SGHDN, CDR2 FVKESK. CDR3 length: 13 amino acids. The CDR3 coding sequence is TGTGCCAGCAGCCCCAGGGACTACAATGAGCAGTTCTTC. It yields the protein CASSPRDYNEQFF.

The chain is built from TRBV27 and TRBJ2-1; possibly TRBD2 for D (6 bases). CDR3 size: 15 residues. CDR1 MNHEY and CDR2 SMNVEV come from the germline V gene (reference sequence). V was cut by 6 bases and J by 4 bases, with 16 bases left in between. CDR3 protein: CASSPRLGRYNEQFF. As DNA, the CDR3 is TGTGCCAGCAGCCCGAGACTAGGTAGATACAATGAGCAGTTCTTC.

J is TRBJ2-1 and V is TRBV11-2, with 12 bases aligning to TRBD1. The CDR3 length is 15 residues. After removal of 1 base from V and 10 bases from J, the junction contained 5 bases not matched to a gene. Germline CDR1 and CDR2: SGHAT and FQNNGV. The CDR3 DNA follows: TGTGCCAGCAGCTTAGGGGGGACAGGGGGCGTCGAGCAGTTCTTC. As protein: CASSLGGTGGVEQFF.

J is TRBJ2-1 and V is TRBV7-4, with TRBD1 as a possible D gene (5 bases). The germline V and J ends were trimmed by 2 bases and 6 bases, with 11 bases remaining between them. Germline loops: CDR1 SGHVT, CDR2 SQSDAQ. There are 14 residues in the CDR3. Written as DNA, the CDR3 is TGTGCCAGCAGCTTAAGTGGGCAGGGCAATGAGCAGTTCTTC. This sequence encodes CASSLSGQGNEQFF. Full variable domain (remainder filled in from reference TRBV7-4 and TRBJ2-1): GAGVSQSPRYKVAKRGRDVALRCDSISGHVTLYWYRQTLGQGSEVLTYSQSDAQRDKSGRPSGRFSAERPERSVSTLKIQRTEQGDSAVYLCASSLSGQGNEQFFGPGTRLTVL.

The V gene is TRBV6-8, the J gene TRBJ2-5, with D uncertain. The CDR3 extends over 15 amino acids. The V end was cut by 2 bases, the J end by 0 bases, with 10 bases between. Germline CDR1 and CDR2: MNHGY and SAAAGT. Here the CDR3 DNA reads TGTGCCAGCAGTTACGTATCTGGGTACCAAGAGACCCAGTACTTC. Protein: CASSYVSGYQETQYF.

This clonotype has a count of ten or more. CDR3 protein: CASSSEAWRGGYTF. The CDR3 DNA reads TGTGCCAGCTCATCCGAAGCATGGCGGGGTGGCTACACCTTC. V gene TRBV18 combines with J gene TRBJ1-2; D not certain. Germline V gene sequence: CDR1 KGHSH, CDR2 LQKENI. The CDR3 extends over 14 amino acids. V lost 5 bases to trimming and J lost 7 bases, with 17 bases between them. Variable domain in full (rest from reference TRBV18 and TRBJ1-2): NAGVMQNPRHLVRRRGQEARLRCSPMKGHSHVYWYRQLPEEGLKFMVYLQKENIIDESGMPKERFSAEFPKEGPSILRIQQVVRGDSAAYFCASSSEAWRGGYTFGSGTRLTVV.

DNA for the CDR3: TGTGCCAGCGGATTGCTGCGGGAAGCTTTCTTT. Translation: CASGLLREAFF. The rearrangement uses TRBV4-2 and TRBJ1-1; D not resolved. The CDR3 has 11 residues. Trimming left V 8 bases short and J 8 bases short, with 12 bases between. Germline CDR1 is LGHNA and CDR2 is YNFKEQ.

The chain has TRBV11-2 and TRBJ2-5, with D hard to call. CDR1 SGHAT and CDR2 FQNNGV come from the germline V gene. Between the trimmed V and J ends, which lost 5 bases and 0 bases, there was a span of 13 bases. This CDR3 contains 15 residues. In nucleotides, the CDR3 is TGTGCCAGCAGCCCGAAGCGTTGGTACCAAGAGACCCAGTACTTC. It codes for CASSPKRWYQETQYF. Full variable domain (rest looked up from reference TRBV11-2 and TRBJ2-5): EAGVAQSPRYKIIEKRQSVAFWCNPISGHATLYWYQQILGQGPKLLIQFQNNGVVDDSQLPKDRFSAERLKGVDSTLKIQPAKLEDSAVYLCASSPKRWYQETQYFGPGTRLLVL.

This clonotype was detected only a few times. The chain has TRBV6-6 and TRBJ2-5, with 15 bases identical to TRBD2. The J call may be incorrect, as the DNA end agrees better with TRBJ2-1. Germline lookup yields CDR1 MNHNY and CDR2 SVGAGI (reference sequence). This CDR3 spans 16 amino acids. DNA of the CDR3: TGTGCCAGCAGTGATGGGACTAGCGGGAGGATGAATGAGCAGTTCTTC. Translation gives CASSDGTSGRMNEQFF.

This clonotype was counted between two and nine times. This chain joins TRBV6-6 and TRBJ2-4; either TRBD1 or TRBD2 may supply D (5 bases each). CDR1 MNHNY and CDR2 SVGAGI come from the germline V gene (reference sequence). Trimming stripped 2 bases from V and 0 bases from J, with 5 bases between. CDR3 length: 14 residues. CDR3 in DNA: TGTGCCAGCAGTTACGGGGGAGCCAAAAACATTCAGTACTTC. Translating gives CASSYGGAKNIQYF.

V is TRBV19 and J is TRBJ1-3; perhaps TRBD1 as D (5 bases). The ends were cut back, 5 bases at V and 0 bases at J, with 20 bases in the middle. CDR1 is LNHDA, CDR2 SQIVND, per germline (reference sequence). The CDR3 has 18 amino acids. Here the CDR3 reads CASSGLNRGRISGNTIYF. The CDR3 DNA follows: TGTGCCAGTAGTGGGTTGAACCGGGGCCGAATCTCTGGAAACACCATATATTTT. Using reference TRBV19 and TRBJ1-3 for the parts outside the CDR3, the full variable domain is DGGITQSPKYLFRKEGQNVTLSCEQNLNHDAMYWYRQDPGQGLRLIYYSQIVNDFQKGDIAEGYSVSREKKESFPLTVTSAQKNPTAFYLCASSGLNRGRISGNTIYFGEGSWLTVV.

This clonotype was counted only a few times. This chain connects TRBV7-2 to TRBJ1-2; no reliable D call. The CDR3 contains 14 residues. The germline V gene encodes CDR1 SGHTA and CDR2 FQGNSA. The V gene lost 1 base and the J gene lost 1 base, with 7 bases spanning the gap. The CDR3 spells CASSLGPGNYGYTF. The DNA for the CDR3 is TGTGCCAGCAGCTTAGGTCCCGGTAACTATGGCTACACCTTC.